These 2 T cell receptor beta chains came from one sample sequenced in a study of neurological immune-mediated disorders (dated by TCRdb to 2018 to 2020). The library was obtained by 5' RACE. TCRdb shows the sequencer as Illumina HiSeq 2500. TCRdb trimmed the raw reads at Q25, called clones with MiXCR and kept productive beta chains. For every CDR3 protein sequence, its rows merge into one entry that carries the most common genes and DNA. For this sample there are around 53,000 distinct CDR3 sequences; over 4% appear just once. Jointly, the top ten make up approximately 2.9% of the sample. Sequenced input: PBMCs. The receptors derive from a man in his fifties or sixties with multiple sclerosis.

This clonotype was counted ten times or more. The rearrangement links TRBV15 to TRBJ2-7, with a weak D call TRBD2 (6 bases). CDR3 length: 13 residues. Trimming pared 1 base from V and 6 bases from J, leaving 10 bases between. Germline V CDR1 and CDR2: LNHNV, YYDKDF (reference sequence). This CDR3 is CATSRGIGGEQYF. CDR3 bases: TGTGCCACCAGCAGAGGGATCGGGGGCGAGCAGTACTTC.

This clonotype was recorded many times. The chain has TRBV5-1 and TRBJ1-2, with TRBD1 identical over 8 bases. Germline V gene sequence: CDR1 SGHRS, CDR2 YFSETQ. Unmatched junction bases numbered 13, after V lost 4 bases and J lost 5 bases. The CDR3 has 16 residues. Written as DNA, the CDR3 is TGCGCCAGCAGCGAACATGGACAGGGCCGCATTTATGGCTACACCTTC. Translated, it gives CASSEHGQGRIYGYTF.